Listed here are 23 T cell receptor beta chains from one sample, sequenced in a study of blood T cell repertoires in COVID-19. The repertoire was sequenced with immunoSEQ multiplex PCR; TCRdb's copy has only in-frame clones and lacks some. The data contain roughly 160,000 clones, under 80% of them singletons. The sequenced sample was peripheral blood. These receptors originate from an elderly woman with acute or convalescent COVID-19.

The CDR3 DNA is TGTGCCAGCACCCCGGGACTAGCGGCCTACGAGCAGTACTTC. This codes for CASTPGLAAYEQYF. This rearrangement joins TRBV28 to TRBJ2-7; 11 nucleotides line up with TRBD2. CDR3 size: 14 residues. Unmatched junction bases numbered 4, after V lost 7 bases and J lost 2 bases. Germline CDR1 reads MDHEN; CDR2 reads SYDVKM. The full variable domain, with the rest looked up from reference TRBV28 and TRBJ2-7, is DVKVTQSSRYLVKRTGEKVFLECVQDMDHENMFWYRQDPGLGLRLIYFSYDVKMKEKGDIPEGYSVSREKKERFSLILESASTNQTSMYLCASTPGLAAYEQYFGPGTRLTVT.

A few counts support this clone. At one of its ends the junction is not consistent with the germline gene, which may arise from a read error. J is TRBJ1-5 and V is TRBV6-5; tentative D call: TRBD1 (6 bases). The CDR3 consists of 15 residues. Germline CDR1 is MNHEY and CDR2 is SVGAGI. Here the CDR3 DNA reads TGTGCCAGCAGTTCCACAGGGATTAGCGATCAGCCCCAGCATTTT. Translated: CASSSTGISDQPQHF.

This clone was recorded at least ten times. The chain joins TRBV30 to TRBJ1-2; 7 nucleotides line up with TRBD1. In germline, CDR1 is GTSNPN, CDR2 SVGIG (reference sequence). V dropped 1 base and J dropped 8; count of bases not matched to a gene: 7. CDR3 length: 13 amino acids. DNA for the CDR3: TGTGCCTGGAGTGGAACAGGGGTGGAGGGCTACACCTTC. Encoded protein: CAWSGTGVEGYTF.

This chain connects TRBV7-9 to TRBJ2-3; 7 positions agree with TRBD2. The CDR3 runs 15 residues. The germline gives CDR1 SEHNR, CDR2 FQNEAQ (reference sequence). The V segment lost 7 bases and the J segment 0 bases; nucleotides outside the gene matches: 7. The CDR3 region is CASNLGAGSTDTQYF. The DNA of the CDR3 is TGTGCCAGCAACTTGGGAGCGGGAAGCACAGATACGCAGTATTTT.

The chain uses TRBV7-9 and TRBJ2-5; no clear D. Germline V CDR1 and CDR2: SEHNR, FQNEAQ (reference sequence). Trimming took 1 base from V and 5 from J, leaving 8 bases between them. The CDR3 has 13 residues. CDR3 nucleotide sequence: TGTGCCAGCAGCTTAGTCCCCCATGAGACCCAGTACTTC. Translated, it gives CASSLVPHETQYF. The complete variable domain, with remaining parts taken from reference TRBV7-9 and TRBJ2-5, reads DTGVSQNPRHKITKRGQNVTFRCDPISEHNRLYWYRQTLGQGPEFLTYFQNEAQLEKSRLLSDRFSAERPKGSFSTLEIQRTEQGDSAMYLCASSLVPHETQYFGPGTRLLVL.

CDR3 protein: CASTKRREARLTMNTEAFF. DNA for the CDR3: TGTGCCAGCACCAAAAGGCGGGAGGCTCGGCTAACAATGAACACTGAAGCTTTCTTT. The chain uses TRBV28 and TRBJ1-1; no firm D call. The CDR3 totals 19 residues. V lost 7 bases, J lost 0 bases, and 27 bases lay in between. CDR1 is MDHEN and CDR2 is SYDVKM in the germline V gene.

The chain recombines TRBV5-5 with TRBJ2-3; D gene unclear. Trimming removed 4 bases from V and 2 bases from J, with 11 bases in between. This CDR3 has 14 amino acids. Per germline, CDR1 SGHKS and CDR2 YYEKEE (reference sequence). The CDR3 reads CASSELYFTDTQYF. The CDR3 DNA sequence: TGTGCCAGCAGCGAGTTATATTTCACAGATACGCAGTATTTT.

In its sample, this clone was seen a few times. The chain carries TRBV11-2 and TRBJ2-5; 16 bases agree with TRBD2. The J segment lost 4 bases and the V segment lost 5 bases, leaving 4 bases of the junction unmatched. The CDR3 is 16 amino acids. Per the germline V gene, CDR1 is SGHAT and CDR2 is FQNNGV. This CDR3 is CASSLGTSGRGETQYF. For the CDR3, the DNA is TGTGCCAGCAGCCTCGGGACTAGCGGGAGGGGAGAGACCCAGTACTTC.

This rearrangement joins TRBV18 to TRBJ2-3, with 9 positions matching TRBD2. The germline gives CDR1 KGHSH, CDR2 LQKENI. Trimming cost V 0 bases and J 2 bases; bases outside gene matches: 6. The CDR3 length is 17 residues. DNA for the CDR3: TGTGCCAGCTCACCACCGTCAGCGGGAGGACCCACAGATACGCAGTATTTT. Its protein is CASSPPSAGGPTDTQYF.

J is TRBJ2-1 and V is TRBV10-3; TRBD2 agrees at 8 bases. Germline CDR1 ENHRY, CDR2 SYGVKD. The CDR3 has 16 residues. V was clipped by 4 bases and J by 8 bases; unmatched bases: 13. The CDR3 reads CAISGAGTRAKDEQFF. CDR3 DNA sequence: TGTGCCATCAGTGGCGCTGGGACTAGGGCGAAGGATGAGCAGTTCTTC.

The CDR3 is CASTRLAGVTGELFF. CDR3 nucleotides: TGTGCCAGTACAAGACTAGCGGGAGTTACCGGGGAGCTGTTTTTT. The chain has TRBV7-2 and TRBJ2-2; 12 nucleotides agree with TRBD2. This CDR3 region has 15 residues. Losses at the gene ends were 9 bases for V and 5 bases for J; bases not matched to a gene: 7. The germline V gene has CDR1 SGHTA and CDR2 FQGNSA.

This rearrangement joins TRBV6-6 to TRBJ1-1; TRBD1 is a possible D gene (6 bases). Trimming left V 2 bases short and J 1 base short, with 8 bases between. The CDR3 spans 14 residues. CDR1 is MNHNY, CDR2 SVGAGI, per germline (reference sequence). The CDR3 DNA reads as TGTGCCAGCAGTTACGGGGGCGGGAACACTGAAGCTTTCTTT. It yields the protein CASSYGGGNTEAFF.

The chain combines TRBV28 with TRBJ1-5; 7 positions agree with TRBD1. The CDR3 has 15 residues. CDR1 is MDHEN, CDR2 SYDVKM, per germline. V lost 3 bases to trimming and J lost 3 bases; unmatched junction nucleotides: 5. CDR3 protein: CASSFITGVNQPQHF. CDR3 DNA sequence: TGTGCCAGCAGTTTCATTACAGGGGTCAATCAGCCCCAGCATTTT.

The chain couples TRBV7-2 to TRBJ2-1, with D possibly TRBD2 on 6 matching bases. This CDR3 comprises 13 residues. Germline loops: CDR1 SGHTA, CDR2 FQGNSA. V lost 5 bases and J lost 8, with 13 bases in between. The CDR3 DNA reads as TGTGCCAGCAGCCCAGGGCGGGGATATGAGCAGTTCTTC. Encoded protein: CASSPGRGYEQFF.

V and J are TRBV6-5 and TRBJ2-3, with 8 positions matching TRBD2. Germline V gene sequence: CDR1 MNHEY, CDR2 SVGAGI. The V gene end was trimmed by 0 bases and the J gene end by 7 bases; junction bases not matched to a gene: 9. The CDR3 consists of 16 residues. The CDR3 nucleotides read TGTGCCAGCAGTTACTCCGGGGGGGAGGGGAGGCATACGCAGTATTTT. Its protein is CASSYSGGEGRHTQYF.

V usage is TRBV28 and J usage is TRBJ1-5, with 8 bases matching TRBD1. Germline V gene lookup returns CDR1 MDHEN and CDR2 SYDVKM. The CDR3 loop spans 15 amino acids. V dropped 2 bases and J dropped 9; count of bases not matched to a gene: 9. The CDR3 here is CASSLGGQALVPQHF. The CDR3 DNA reads TGTGCCAGCAGTTTAGGGGGACAGGCACTAGTGCCCCAGCATTTT.

The chain is built from TRBV19 and TRBJ2-5; 11 nucleotides agree with TRBD2. The V and J ends lost 3 bases and 2 bases, in that order; junction bases with no gene match: 8. Germline lookup yields CDR1 LNHDA and CDR2 SQIVND (reference sequence). The CDR3 runs 17 residues. In DNA, the CDR3 is TGTGCCAGTAGTATCTTTTTGACTAGCGGGGATCAAGAGACCCAGTACTTC. Protein sequence: CASSIFLTSGDQETQYF.

The chain links TRBV27 to TRBJ2-7; TRBD1 agrees at 7 bases. J lost 2 bases, V lost 5 bases, and 9 bases had no gene match. CDR1 is MNHEY and CDR2 is SMNVEV in the germline V gene (reference sequence). This CDR3 contains 15 residues. The CDR3 region has the DNA TGTGCCAGCAGTCCACTAGGGGACAGCACCTACGAGCAGTACTTC. It translates to CASSPLGDSTYEQYF.

This clone was recorded at least ten times. V gene TRBV7-9 combines with J gene TRBJ1-2, with TRBD1 as a possible D gene (6 bases). The CDR3 consists of 14 residues. Germline V CDR1 and CDR2: SEHNR, FQNEAQ (reference sequence). V was pared by 5 bases and J by 3 bases, with 13 bases between. CDR3: CASSPTGLHYGYTF. In nucleotides, the CDR3 is TGTGCCAGCAGCCCTACAGGGCTTCACTATGGCTACACCTTC.

This clone was detected a few times. The chain carries TRBV5-1 and TRBJ1-2; 9 bases line up with TRBD1. The CDR3 loop spans 14 amino acids. V lost 0 bases and J lost 7; bases outside the gene matches: 4. Germline lookup yields CDR1 SGHRS and CDR2 YFSETQ. Written as DNA, the CDR3 is TGCGCCAGCAGCTTGGCGGGACAGGGAGGTGGCTACACCTTC. This gives the protein CASSLAGQGGGYTF. The full variable domain, completed using reference TRBV5-1 and TRBJ1-2, is KAGVTQTPRYLIKTRGQQVTLSCSPISGHRSVSWYQQTPGQGLQFLFEYFSETQRNKGNFPGRFSGRQFSNSRSEMNVSTLELGDSALYLCASSLAGQGGGYTFGSGTRLTVV.

The gene calls are TRBV3-1 (or the pseudogene TRBV3-2) and TRBJ1-2; tentative D call: TRBD1 (5 bases). Trimming removed 1 base from V and 0 bases from J, with 21 bases in between. The CDR3 loop spans 19 amino acids. CDR1 and CDR2 (germline): LGHDT, YNNKEL (reference sequence). The CDR3 bases are TGTGCCAGCAGCCAAGTACCGTATACCCCGGGGGTGACTAACTATGGCTACACCTTC. It yields the protein CASSQVPYTPGVTNYGYTF.

The V call is TRBV5-1, the J call TRBJ1-1; 8 bases agree with TRBD1. This CDR3 comprises 14 residues. Germline lookup yields CDR1 SGHRS and CDR2 YFSETQ. The trim removed 0 bases at V and 3 bases at J, leaving 1 base unmatched. In nucleotides, the CDR3 is TGCGCCAGCAGCTTGGCAGGGGGCCACACTGAAGCTTTCTTT. Translation gives CASSLAGGHTEAFF.

V gene TRBV5-1 combines with J gene TRBJ2-1; D perhaps matches TRBD2 (5 bases). Germline V gene lookup returns CDR1 SGHRS and CDR2 YFSETQ. The length of the CDR3 is 18 residues. Trimming took off 2 bases at V and 0 bases at J, with 18 bases between the two ends. The CDR3: CASSFVSGAISSYNEQFF. CDR3 bases: TGCGCCAGCAGCTTCGTCAGCGGTGCTATCAGCTCCTACAATGAGCAGTTCTTC.